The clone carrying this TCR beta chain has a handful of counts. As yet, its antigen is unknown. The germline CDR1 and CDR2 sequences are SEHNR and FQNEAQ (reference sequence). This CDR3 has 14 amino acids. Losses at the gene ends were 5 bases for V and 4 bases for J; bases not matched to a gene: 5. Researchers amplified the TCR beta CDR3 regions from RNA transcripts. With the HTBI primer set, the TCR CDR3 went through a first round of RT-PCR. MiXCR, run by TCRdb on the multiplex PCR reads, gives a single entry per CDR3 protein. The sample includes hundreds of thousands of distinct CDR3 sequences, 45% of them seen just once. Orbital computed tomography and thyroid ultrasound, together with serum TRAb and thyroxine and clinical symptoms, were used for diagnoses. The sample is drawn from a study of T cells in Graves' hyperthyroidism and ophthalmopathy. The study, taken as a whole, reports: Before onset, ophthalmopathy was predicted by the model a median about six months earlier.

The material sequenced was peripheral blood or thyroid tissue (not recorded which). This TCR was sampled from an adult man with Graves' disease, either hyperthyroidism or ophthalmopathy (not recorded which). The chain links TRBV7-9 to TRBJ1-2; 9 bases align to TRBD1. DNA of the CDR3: TGTGCCAGCAGCCTGACAGGGGGGCCCTATGGCTACACCTTC. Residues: CASSLTGGPYGYTF.